This is a list of T cell receptor beta chains from one sample in a study of OX40 agonist ivuxolimab in advanced cancers. Sequencing was performed with immunoSEQ multiplex PCR; in TCRdb, only in-frame clones are kept and a portion is missing. The repertoire has 30,000 to 40,000 clones, roughly 76% of them found once; the top ten carry 20%. Source: CD4+ or CD8+ T cells sorted from blood, taken in a trial of the OX40 agonist ivuxolimab. These receptors were obtained from an adult with an advanced solid tumor such as melanoma, head and neck, liver or kidney cancer. CDR3s include the opening cysteine and the closing phenylalanine or tryptophan. Fields, in order: clone size, J gene, V gene, D gene, CDR3 DNA, CDR3 protein. D genes are given only for firm matches. Only some rows state a clone size, as once, few, many or a class for expanded clones.

size: NA; J: TRBJ1-2; V: TRBV13; D: NA; DNA: TGTGCCAGCAGCTCGACCGGGGCCCGATATGGCTACACCTTC; CDR3: CASSSTGARYGYTF
size: NA; J: TRBJ2-3; V: TRBV27; D: TRBD2; DNA: TGTGCCAGCAGCCGACTAGCGGAAAGCACAGATACGCAGTATTTT; CDR3: CASSRLAESTDTQYF
size: NA; J: TRBJ1-1; V: TRBV2; D: NA; DNA: TGTGCCAGCAGTGAACTTGGGGGCGCAGGCCCCGCTGAAGCTTTCTTT; CDR3: CASSELGGAGPAEAFF
size: NA; J: TRBJ2-5; V: TRBV10-3; D: NA; DNA: TGTGCCATCAGTGGCTCCTCCCCAGGGATGAAAGAGACCCAGTACTTC; CDR3: CAISGSSPGMKETQYF
size: once; J: TRBJ2-3; V: TRBV2; D: TRBD1; DNA: TGTGCCAGCAGGAAGGACAGGGGGCGGGTAGATACGCAGTATTTT; CDR3: CASRKDRGRVDTQYF
size: NA; J: TRBJ2-7; V: TRBV10-3; D: NA; DNA: TGTGCCATCAGTGAGTCTGGGGCTAGCACCGCCCACGAGCAGTACTTC; CDR3: CAISESGASTAHEQYF
size: NA; J: TRBJ2-7; V: TRBV28; D: NA; DNA: TGTGCCAGCAGGAGACAGAGAACATCCTACGAGCAGTACTTC; CDR3: CASRRQRTSYEQYF
size: NA; J: TRBJ1-2; V: TRBV9; D: TRBD1; DNA: TGTGCCAGCAGCAGAGACAGGGTCTATGGCTACACCTTC; CDR3: CASSRDRVYGYTF
size: NA; J: TRBJ1-6; V: TRBV19; D: NA; DNA: TGTGCCAGTAGTAGTGGCTCTGGGTCCCTCCACTTT; CDR3: CASSSGSGSLHF
size: NA; J: TRBJ2-2; V: TRBV2; D: NA; DNA: TGTGCCAGCAGTGTCGGCTACACCGGGGAGCTGTTTTTT; CDR3: CASSVGYTGELFF
size: NA; J: TRBJ2-7; V: TRBV5-6; D: NA; DNA: TGTGCCAGCAGGGAAGCCCATCTACCCTACGAGCAGTACTTC; CDR3: CASREAHLPYEQYF
size: medium-sized; J: TRBJ2-1; V: TRBV4-1; D: NA; DNA: TGCGCCAGCAGCCCTCCGGACAGGAGGGATGAGCAGTTCTTC; CDR3: CASSPPDRRDEQFF
size: NA; J: TRBJ2-7; V: TRBV5-5; D: NA; DNA: TGTGCCAGCAGCTTGCTCCCCTACGAGCAGTACTTC; CDR3: CASSLLPYEQYF
size: NA; J: TRBJ2-5; V: TRBV7-9; D: TRBD1; DNA: TGTGCCAGCAGCTTACTGGGACAGGGAGGGGAGACCCAGTACTTC; CDR3: CASSLLGQGGETQYF
size: NA; J: TRBJ1-1; V: TRBV28; D: NA; DNA: TGTGCCAGCAGTTTACCGAACACTGAAGCTTTCTTT; CDR3: CASSLPNTEAFF
size: NA; J: TRBJ1-6; V: TRBV7-9; D: NA; DNA: TGTGCCAGCAGCTTTGTTTATTCACCCCTCCACTTT; CDR3: CASSFVYSPLHF
size: once; J: TRBJ1-1; V: TRBV19; D: TRBD1; DNA: TGTGCCAGTAGTACCCGACAGGGGAATAAGAACACTGAAGCTTTCTTT; CDR3: CASSTRQGNKNTEAFF
size: NA; J: TRBJ2-2; V: TRBV9; D: NA; DNA: TGTGCCAGCAGCCACGAAAGCACCGGGGAGCTGTTTTTT; CDR3: CASSHESTGELFF
size: NA; J: TRBJ1-1; V: TRBV6-1; D: NA; DNA: TGTGCCAGCAGTCTTCGGAGGGGGGGGGACACTGAAGCTTTCTTT; CDR3: CASSLRRGGDTEAFF
size: NA; J: TRBJ2-1; V: TRBV19; D: NA; DNA: TGTGCCAGTAGTGGGACATTGATAAACCATGAGCAGTTCTTC; CDR3: CASSGTLINHEQFF
size: NA; J: TRBJ2-3; V: TRBV7-8; D: TRBD1; DNA: TGTGCCAGCAGCCCAAACCGGGACAGGAGCACAGATACGCAGTATTTT; CDR3: CASSPNRDRSTDTQYF
size: NA; J: TRBJ2-5; V: TRBV28; D: NA; DNA: TGTGCCAGCAGTTTATGGGGGGGCCAAGAGACCCAGTACTTC; CDR3: CASSLWGGQETQYF
size: NA; J: TRBJ2-7; V: TRBV19; D: TRBD1; DNA: TGTGCCAGTAGTTTAACACCGGGACAGGGTTCCTACGAGCAGTACTTC; CDR3: CASSLTPGQGSYEQYF
size: few; J: TRBJ1-1; V: TRBV14; D: TRBD1; DNA: TGTGCCAGCAGCCAAGTGTATGGACAGGCTGAAGCTTTCTTT; CDR3: CASSQVYGQAEAFF
size: few; J: TRBJ1-2; V: TRBV5-6; D: TRBD1; DNA: TGTGCCAGCAGCTTGGCGGCATTGACAGGGCGCTATGGCTACACCTTC; CDR3: CASSLAALTGRYGYTF
size: NA; J: TRBJ2-3; V: TRBV7-9; D: TRBD2; DNA: TGTGCCAGCAGCCAGACTAGCGGGAGTTCGGATACGCAGTATTTT; CDR3: CASSQTSGSSDTQYF